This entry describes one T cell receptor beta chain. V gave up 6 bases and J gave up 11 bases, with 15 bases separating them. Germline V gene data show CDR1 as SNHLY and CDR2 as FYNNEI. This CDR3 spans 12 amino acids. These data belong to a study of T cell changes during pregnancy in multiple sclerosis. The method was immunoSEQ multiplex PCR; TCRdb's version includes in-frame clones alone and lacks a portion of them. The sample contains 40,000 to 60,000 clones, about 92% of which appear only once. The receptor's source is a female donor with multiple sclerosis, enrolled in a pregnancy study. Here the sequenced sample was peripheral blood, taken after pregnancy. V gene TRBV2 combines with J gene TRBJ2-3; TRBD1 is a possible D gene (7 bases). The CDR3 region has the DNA TGTGCCAGCAGCGAGCAGGGGGGTATGCAGTATTTT. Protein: CASSEQGGMQYF.